This TCR beta chain appears in the sequencing data of a study of vaccination and CD4 T cells after COVID-19. Study summary: Post-vaccine sampling followed dose two by a median about 70 days (range 14 to 241). Cells were stimulated with overlapping spike peptides from SARS-CoV-2, HCoV-NL63, HCoV-OC43 and HCoV-229E. The authors gave control cultures a CEFX pool, an HIV-1 Nef pool, or no peptide.

Turning to this clonotype: Its cognate antigen is unknown.

General study findings and limits: Spike mono-reactivity held for 304 of 307 vaccine-specific clones in convalescent patients.

Once obtained from cultured CD4+ T cells, the DNA was sequenced using the Oncomine TCR Beta short-read assay. In TCRdb, the PCR reads were re-called with MiXCR into one record per CDR3 protein. The sample lists about 10,000 distinct CDR3 sequences; roughly 64% were seen once. Treatment given: approximately 10-day PBMC culture with coronavirus spike peptide pools or control peptides (ViraFEST assay). The source of this sequence is a human donor who had recovered from COVID-19. The sequenced sample consisted of CD4+ T cells from blood, cultured in vitro.

The CDR3 reads CASSFGQNWPYGYTF. The CDR3 DNA reads TGTGCCAGCAGCTTTGGACAGAATTGGCCCTATGGCTACACCTTC. The genes are TRBV7-2 and TRBJ1-2; a possible D gene is TRBD1 (6 bases). Germline lookup yields CDR1 SGHTA and CDR2 FQGNSA. V lost 3 bases and J 4 bases, leaving 15 bases between the germline ends. CDR3 size: 15 residues.